The 22 T cell receptor beta chains listed next were all sequenced from one sample in a study of T cell repertoires in cytomegalovirus infection. What these receptors recognize is not known. TCRdb reprocessed the reads with MiXCR, giving one entry per CDR3 protein. Here the sample spans 310,000 or so distinct CDR3 sequences, more than 20% being singletons. Sequenced here: cultured PBMCs, sampled from culture after CMV antigen stimulation. The receptors shown here come from a human donor in good health (CMV status not recorded). Some clones in this sample may be carry-over from other donors' samples.

The rearrangement uses TRBV5-1 and TRBJ2-1, with 8 bases that match TRBD2. The CDR3 runs 14 residues. After removal of 7 bases from V and 6 bases from J, the junction contained 9 bases not matched to a gene. The germline V gene encodes CDR1 SGHRS and CDR2 YFSETQ. DNA for the CDR3: TGCGCCAGCGGCGTAACGGGAGGGGTCAATGAGCAGTTCTTC. This gives the protein CASGVTGGVNEQFF.

The chain links TRBV29-1 to TRBJ2-3, with D perhaps matching TRBD2 (5 bases). The CDR3 covers 13 residues. Germline CDR1 SQVTM, CDR2 ANQGSEA. Trimming stripped 5 bases from V and 2 bases from J, with 11 bases between. CDR3 sequence (DNA): TGCAGCGTTCATCCGGGAAACACAGATACGCAGTATTTT. It specifies CSVHPGNTDTQYF.

This clonotype has just a few counts. The chain recombines TRBV7-2 with TRBJ2-7, with D maybe TRBD1 (6 bases). CDR1 and CDR2 from the germline V gene are SGHTA and FQGNSA. The CDR3 length is 13 residues. V lost 3 bases and J 2 bases, leaving 8 bases between the germline ends. In DNA form, the CDR3 reads TGTGCCAGCAGCTTCAGGGGTACCTACGAGCAGTACTTC. Protein sequence: CASSFRGTYEQYF.

Only a few counts were recorded for this clonotype. The chain has TRBV11-3 and TRBJ2-1; 11 nucleotides line up with TRBD2. The germline CDR1 and CDR2 sequences are SGHNT and YENEEA. The CDR3 is 18 residues long. V dropped 1 base and J dropped 2; count of bases not matched to a gene: 7. CDR3 sequence: CASSLVWGLAVPYNEQFF. The CDR3 DNA follows: TGTGCCAGCAGCTTAGTATGGGGACTAGCGGTTCCCTACAATGAGCAGTTCTTC.

This chain links TRBV20-1 with TRBJ1-1, with TRBD1 matching 11 bases. This CDR3 comprises 14 residues. Germline V gene sequence: CDR1 DFQATT, CDR2 SNEGSKA (reference sequence). Trimming removed 1 base from V and 4 bases from J; junction bases left unmatched: 2. In DNA, the CDR3 is TGCAGTGCTAGAGGTGGACAGGGGGCCACTGAAGCTTTCTTT. This gives the protein CSARGGQGATEAFF.

In its sample, this clonotype was seen many times. This chain joins TRBV11-2 and TRBJ2-2; 9 nucleotides line up with TRBD2. Germline assignment: CDR1 SGHAT and CDR2 FQNNGV. J was trimmed by 7 bases and V by 8 bases; bases with no gene match: 8. This CDR3 is built from 14 residues. In DNA, the CDR3 is TGTGCCAGCCCCTTAGCGGGAGTGGACGGGGAGCTGTTTTTT. It codes for CASPLAGVDGELFF.

This chain links TRBV10-3 with TRBJ1-5; TRBD1 might be the D (5 bases). V lost 2 bases and J 8 bases, leaving 16 bases between the germline ends. Germline V gives CDR1 ENHRY, CDR2 SYGVKD. The CDR3 extends over 15 amino acids. CDR3 in DNA: TGTGCCATCAGTGAGGGGACCCTTCATCATAAGCCCCAGCATTTT. This translates into CAISEGTLHHKPQHF.

The V gene is TRBV30, the J gene TRBJ1-4, with D hard to call. The V end was cut by 2 bases, the J end by 4 bases, with 8 bases between. Germline values: CDR1 GTSNPN, CDR2 SVGIG (reference sequence). This CDR3 has 13 residues. Here the CDR3 DNA reads TGTGCCTGGAGTAGGGAGTATAATGAAAAACTGTTTTTT. This translates into CAWSREYNEKLFF.

On this clonotype itself: A much larger clone sits a single nucleotide away, making a read error possible. The rearrangement links TRBV5-6 to TRBJ2-5; D remains unclear. This CDR3 is built from 14 residues. V was cut by 1 base and J by 5 bases, with 12 bases left in between. The germline V gene encodes CDR1 SGHDT and CDR2 YYEEEE. The chain's CDR3 is CASSLIQGPETQYF. CDR3 bases: TGTGCCAGCAGCTTGATACAAGGCCCTGAGACCCAGTACTTC.

This clonotype was seen a few times. The DNA for the CDR3 is TGTGCCAGCAGCTTTCTTAGCGGGAGGGCCTCGTCCGAGCAGTACGTC. It specifies CASSFLSGRASSEQYV. This chain joins TRBV7-2 and TRBJ2-7, with 11 bases identical to TRBD2. Trimming took 3 bases from V and 6 from J; bases not matched to a gene: 10. This CDR3 region has 16 residues. Germline loops: CDR1 SGHTA, CDR2 FQGNSA.

This rearrangement joins TRBV5-4 to TRBJ1-6; D perhaps matches TRBD1 (6 bases). CDR3 length: 13 amino acids. CDR1 is SGHNT, CDR2 YYREEE, per germline (reference sequence). V lost 6 bases to trimming and J lost 9 bases, with 13 bases between them. The CDR3, as DNA: TGTGCCAGCAATGCGGGGGGCGGTTCACCCCTCCACTTT. This gives the protein CASNAGGGSPLHF.

The chain couples TRBV11-2 to TRBJ1-1, with D possibly TRBD1 on 5 matching bases. The germline V gene encodes CDR1 SGHAT and CDR2 FQNNGV. Trimming shortened V by 4 bases and J by 0 bases, and 12 bases separated the two germline ends. This CDR3 region has 15 residues. The CDR3 loop reads CASSSQGFMNTEAFF. As DNA, the CDR3 is TGTGCCAGCAGCTCGCAGGGTTTCATGAACACTGAAGCTTTCTTT.

This clonotype was observed a handful of times. The rearrangement links TRBV7-6 to TRBJ2-2; D is uncertain. V gave up 3 bases and J gave up 6 bases, with 11 bases separating them. From germline, CDR1 is SGHVS and CDR2 FNYEAQ. The CDR3 spans 14 residues. The CDR3 reads CASSFGEKAGELFF. CDR3 nucleotide sequence: TGTGCCAGCAGCTTTGGGGAAAAGGCCGGGGAGCTGTTTTTT.

The chain joins TRBV9 to TRBJ2-1; 7 positions agree with TRBD2. Germline V gives CDR1 SGDLS, CDR2 YYNGEE. The CDR3 totals 13 residues. V trimming: 7 bases; J trimming: 6 bases; junction bases outside the gene matches: 7. CDR3: CASRASGSNEQFF. CDR3 DNA sequence: TGTGCCAGCCGGGCTAGCGGATCCAATGAGCAGTTCTTC.

This clonotype was counted ten times or more. The genes are TRBV7-9 and TRBJ1-1; no definite D call. The CDR3 is made up of 15 amino acids. CDR1 is SEHNR and CDR2 is FQNEAQ in the germline V gene (reference sequence). The V gene lost 4 bases and the J gene lost 0 bases, with 12 bases spanning the gap. The CDR3 loop reads CASSSLGDMNTEAFF. DNA for the CDR3: TGTGCCAGCAGCTCTCTCGGGGATATGAACACTGAAGCTTTCTTT.

This clonotype was recorded a few times. The chain has TRBV7-3 and TRBJ2-1; TRBD2 matches 7 bases. After removal of 5 bases from V and 8 bases from J, the junction contained 9 bases not matched to a gene. The CDR3 is made up of 14 amino acids. CDR1 and CDR2 from the germline V gene are SGHTA and FQGTGA. CDR3 in DNA: TGTGCCAGCAGCGTACGGTGGGGAGGGGATGAGCAGTTCTTC. It translates to CASSVRWGGDEQFF. The variable domain in full, completed from reference TRBV7-3 and TRBJ2-1, reads GAGVSQTPSNKVTEKGKYVELRCDPISGHTALYWYRQSLGQGPEFLIYFQGTGAADDSGLPNDRFFAVRPEGSVSTLKIQRTERGDSAVYLCASSVRWGGDEQFFGPGTRLTVL.

The genes are TRBV10-3 and TRBJ2-1; D gene uncertain. The CDR3 sequence is 12 residues long. With 4 bases removed from V and 5 bases from J, the gap between germline ends came to 6 bases. Germline V gene sequence: CDR1 ENHRY, CDR2 SYGVKD. CDR3 in amino acids: CAISAPDNEQFF. CDR3 DNA: TGTGCCATCAGTGCGCCCGACAATGAGCAGTTCTTC.

This clonotype has only a few counts. This chain links TRBV6-1 with TRBJ2-2; D ambiguous. This CDR3 contains 15 residues. Germline CDR1 MNHNS, CDR2 SASEGT. V gave up 0 bases and J gave up 15 bases, with 20 bases separating them. CDR3 amino acids: CASSEAARPLTHVFF. Here the CDR3 DNA reads TGTGCCAGCAGTGAAGCGGCACGGCCCCTCACTCACGTGTTTTTT.

The gene calls are TRBV7-9 and TRBJ2-6; weak D call: TRBD1 (6 bases). The germline V gene encodes CDR1 SEHNR and CDR2 FQNEAQ (reference sequence). V was shortened by 2 bases and J by 1 base, with 21 bases between the two germline ends. The CDR3 loop spans 20 amino acids. The CDR3 coding sequence is TGTGCCAGCAGCTTACCTCTTTCGGTAAAGGGGGAATCTGGGGCCAACGTCCTGACTTTC. Amino acids: CASSLPLSVKGESGANVLTF.

This clonotype has ten or more counts. The chain links TRBV7-2 to TRBJ2-5; either TRBD1 or TRBD2 may supply D (5 bases each). The CDR3 is 14 amino acids. V was cut by 6 bases and J by 4 bases, with 15 bases left in between. Germline loops: CDR1 SGHTA, CDR2 FQGNSA. The CDR3 spells CASSRSGQGETQYF. As DNA, the CDR3 is TGTGCCAGCAGTCGATCGGGGCAGGGAGAGACCCAGTACTTC.

Only a few counts were recorded for this clonotype. The chain is built from TRBV12-3 or TRBV12-4 and TRBJ2-5, with 8 bases aligning to TRBD2. This CDR3 is built from 16 residues. The V and J ends lost 4 bases and 4 bases, in that order; junction bases with no gene match: 11. CDR3 nucleotide sequence: TGTGCCAGCAGTTCCGGTTTAGCGGGAAGGGGAGAGACCCAGTACTTC. Translating gives CASSSGLAGRGETQYF.

In its sample, this clonotype was seen many times. V and J are TRBV12-3 or TRBV12-4 and TRBJ2-3; TRBD2 matches 8 bases. After removal of 2 bases from V and 5 bases from J, the junction contained 12 bases not matched to a gene. The CDR3 extends over 17 amino acids. The CDR3 spells CASSLNLLGGRQDTQYF. CDR3 sequence (DNA): TGTGCCAGCAGTTTAAATCTCCTTGGCGGGAGGCAAGATACGCAGTATTTT.